This is a list of T cell receptor beta chains from one sample in a study of a mutant IDH1 vaccine in newly diagnosed glioma. The assay was immunoSEQ multiplex PCR, and TCRdb's table has in-frame clones only and misses some. The sample contains over 55,000 clones, approximately 82% of which appear only once. The sequencing used peripheral blood mononuclear cells (PBMCs), collected from a glioma patient treated with radiotherapy, temozolomide or both. Every receptor here comes from a woman younger than 30 with glioma. Some clones in this sample may be carry-over from other donors' samples. The CDR3 runs from the conserved cysteine through the conserved F or W. The order of the fields is J gene, clone size, V gene, D gene, CDR3 DNA, CDR3 protein. A D gene is named only where the DNA matches it firmly. A clone size is listed for some rows: how often the clone was seen (once, few, many), or a class if it is expanded.

TRBJ2-3,-,TRBV5-1,-,TGCGCCAGCGGCCCTTTGTCTCTCTCCCCCACAGATACGCAGTATTTT,CASGPLSLSPTDTQYF
TRBJ1-2,-,TRBV5-6,-,TGTGCCAGCAGCTTGTCTATCTCCTCCGGCCCCTATGGCTACACCTTC,CASSLSISSGPYGYTF
TRBJ1-2,-,TRBV30,TRBD1,TGTGCCTGGAACCCGGGACAGGGAGGCAGCTATGGCTACACCTTC,CAWNPGQGGSYGYTF
TRBJ1-2,-,TRBV19,-,TGTGCCAGTAGTTCCCAGGGTAGAGGCTACACCTTC,CASSSQGRGYTF
TRBJ2-1,-,TRBV11-3,TRBD2,TGTGCCAGCAGCTCACTAGCGGGAGTGCACAATGAGCAGTTCTTC,CASSSLAGVHNEQFF
TRBJ1-1,-,TRBV5-5,-,TGTGCCAGCAGCTGGGGGGGCGGGGGAACTGAAGCTTTCTTT,CASSWGGGGTEAFF
TRBJ2-1,few,TRBV5-1,-,TGCGCCAGCAGCTTGTGGGGCCGGGACACAGGCTCCTACAATGAGCAGTTCTTC,CASSLWGRDTGSYNEQFF
TRBJ2-1,-,TRBV19,TRBD2,TGTGCCAGCCGGTCACTAGCGGGGGTTACCAATGAGCAGTTCTTC,CASRSLAGVTNEQFF
TRBJ1-2,-,TRBV28,-,TGTGCCAGCAGTGCGGGGGGAACCTCTAGAGGCTACACCTTC,CASSAGGTSRGYTF
TRBJ2-2,-,TRBV7-7,-,TGTGCTAGCAGCCAGGCGGGCAATCGGGAGCTGTTTTTT,CASSQAGNRELFF
TRBJ1-2,-,TRBV30,-,TGTGCCTGGAGAGGTCCCGGGCCCTTCGCCCCTTACACCTTC,CAWRGPGPFAPYTF
TRBJ2-5,-,TRBV9,TRBD2,TGTGCCAGCAGCCTGAGGTCTAGCGGGGGGAGGGAGACCCAGTACTTC,CASSLRSSGGRETQYF
TRBJ1-4,-,TRBV11-1,-,TGTGCCAGCAGCTTCGAGGGCCTTGCAACTAATGAAAAACTGTTTTTT,CASSFEGLATNEKLFF
TRBJ2-7,-,TRBV4-1,TRBD2,TGCGCCAGCAGCCAAGAGGCTAGCGGGATCTCCTACGAGCAGTACTTC,CASSQEASGISYEQYF
TRBJ2-2,-,TRBV27,-,TGTGCCAGCAGGACTTCTTGGACCGGGGAGCTGTTTTTT,CASRTSWTGELFF
TRBJ2-5,-,TRBV10-3,TRBD1,TGTGCCATCAGTGAACCCGCGGTGGACAGGCTCCAAGAGACCCAGTACTTC,CAISEPAVDRLQETQYF
TRBJ1-5,-,TRBV2,-,TGTGCCAGCAGTGAAAGACGCAATCAGCCCCAGCATTTT,CASSERRNQPQHF
TRBJ1-1,-,TRBV5-4,TRBD1,TGTGCCAGCAGCCCTGGGACAGGGAAGGAGGGGATGGCTGAAGCTTTCTTT,CASSPGTGKEGMAEAFF
TRBJ2-5,-,TRBV9,-,TGTGCCAGCAGCGTAGAGCCCCACACCGCCGAGACCCAGTACTTC,CASSVEPHTAETQYF
TRBJ2-7,-,TRBV7-9,TRBD1,TGTGCCAGCAGCCATCCGGGACAGGGTCTCCGCGAGCAGTACTTC,CASSHPGQGLREQYF
TRBJ2-7,-,TRBV25-1,TRBD2,TGTGCCAGCCGGAAAGTGGGCGGGAGTATCCACGAGCAGTACTTC,CASRKVGGSIHEQYF
TRBJ2-7,few,TRBV11-2,-,TGTGCCAGCAGCCAAGAGCGCGAGCAGTACTTC,CASSQEREQYF